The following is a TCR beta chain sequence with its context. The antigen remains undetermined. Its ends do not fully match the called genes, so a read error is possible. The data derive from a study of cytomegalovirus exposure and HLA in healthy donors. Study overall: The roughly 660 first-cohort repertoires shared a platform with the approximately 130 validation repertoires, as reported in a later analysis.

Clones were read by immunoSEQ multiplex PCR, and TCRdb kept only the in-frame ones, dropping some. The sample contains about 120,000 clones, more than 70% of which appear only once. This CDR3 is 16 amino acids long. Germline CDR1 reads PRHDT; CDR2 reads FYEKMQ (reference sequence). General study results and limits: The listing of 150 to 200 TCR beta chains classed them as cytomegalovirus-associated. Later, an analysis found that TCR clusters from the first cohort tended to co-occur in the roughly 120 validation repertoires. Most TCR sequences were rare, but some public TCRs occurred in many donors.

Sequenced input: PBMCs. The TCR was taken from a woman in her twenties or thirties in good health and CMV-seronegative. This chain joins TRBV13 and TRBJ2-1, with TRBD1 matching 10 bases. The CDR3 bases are TGTGCCAGCAGCGTAGGGACAGGGGCATCCTACAATGAGCAGTTCTTC. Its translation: CASSVGTGASYNEQFF.